This is a list of T cell receptor beta chains from one sample in a study of cytomegalovirus exposure and HLA in healthy donors. Here immunoSEQ multiplex PCR was the method, and the copy in TCRdb shows in-frame clones only, minus some. The sample yields under 85,000 clones, roughly 77% seen once. Material for sequencing was PBMCs. These TCRs come from a woman in her twenties or thirties in good health and CMV-seronegative. Both conserved end residues are part of each CDR3. D genes are given only for firm matches. A row's size may be missing; if present it is once, few, many or a size class.

D gene,clone size,V gene,CDR3 length,J gene,CDR3 DNA,CDR3 protein
NA,NA,TRBV7-9,15,TRBJ1-2,TGTGCCAGCAGCCCCTCGGACAGAACTAACTATGGCTACACCTTC,CASSPSDRTNYGYTF
TRBD2,NA,TRBV29-1,14,TRBJ2-2,TGCAGCGTAAAGCGGGAGCCCTTGGCCGGGGAGCTGTTTTTT,CSVKREPLAGELFF
NA,NA,TRBV5-4,16,TRBJ2-2,TGTGCCAGCAGTCCGAGGGTAGCACCGAACACCGGGGAGCTGTTTTTT,CASSPRVAPNTGELFF
TRBD1,few,TRBV6-5,15,TRBJ1-1,TGTGCCAGCAGGGGGACAGGGGGCCCGAACACTGAAGCTTTCTTT,CASRGTGGPNTEAFF
TRBD1,NA,TRBV9,15,TRBJ2-7,TGTGCCAGCAGCGCAGGGGACAGGAGCTCCTACGAGCAGTACTTC,CASSAGDRSSYEQYF
TRBD1,NA,TRBV10-2,15,TRBJ1-6,TGCGCCAGCAGGGGCAGGGGGTCTGATAATTCACCCCTCCACTTT,CASRGRGSDNSPLHF
NA,NA,TRBV28,15,TRBJ1-1,TGTGCCAGCAGTTTACCCCTCCAGGGGAACACTGAAGCTTTCTTT,CASSLPLQGNTEAFF
TRBD2,NA,TRBV5-1,16,TRBJ2-1,TGCGCCAGCAGTTCGCCGGGACTAGCGACTATAAATGAGCAGTTCTTC,CASSSPGLATINEQFF
NA,once,TRBV6-5,15,TRBJ2-3,TGTGCCAGCAGTAGGACATCTTACTCCACAGATACGCAGTATTTT,CASSRTSYSTDTQYF
TRBD1,once,TRBV19,14,TRBJ1-1,TGTGCCAGCTTAACCGGGGACAGTTCCACTGAAGCTTTCTTT,CASLTGDSSTEAFF
NA,NA,TRBV30,14,TRBJ1-4,TGTGCCTGGAGTAGGCAGGTCCGGAATGAAAAACTGTTTTTT,CAWSRQVRNEKLFF
NA,few,TRBV6-1,15,TRBJ1-5,TGTGCCAGCAGTGAAGTAGCAGATAGCAATCAGCCCCAGCATTTT,CASSEVADSNQPQHF
NA,NA,TRBV21-1,14,TRBJ2-7,TGTGCCAGCAACATGGACACGATCCTCTCCGAGCAGTACTTC,CASNMDTILSEQYF